The subject of this entry is one TCR beta chain. The antigen is undetermined. This sample stems from a study of shared clonotypes between healthy human individuals. Study overall: In total, the donors were a couple of women and a few men aged 18 to 49. Findings and caveats of the study: The donor pool, a small one, limited the genetic and exposure-history diversity represented.

J lost 2 bases, V lost 5 bases, and 6 bases had no gene match. This CDR3 contains 15 residues. CDR1 and CDR2 (germline): MNHEY, SVGAGI. TCRdb's copy holds only in-frame clones and misses some; the assay was immunoSEQ multiplex PCR. The repertoire holds about 1.5 million clones, with 95% to 99% as singletons. All donors were Caucasian adults living in Nashville, Tennessee. The chain has TRBV6-5 and TRBJ2-7; TRBD1 agrees at 10 bases. The sequencing sample was made of naive CD4+ T cells sorted from blood. Specified subset: CD45RA+ positively selected. This TCR derives from a young man in good health. CDR3 in amino acids: CASSADRGQPYEQYF. The CDR3 coding sequence is TGTGCCAGCAGTGCCGACAGGGGGCAACCCTACGAGCAGTACTTC.